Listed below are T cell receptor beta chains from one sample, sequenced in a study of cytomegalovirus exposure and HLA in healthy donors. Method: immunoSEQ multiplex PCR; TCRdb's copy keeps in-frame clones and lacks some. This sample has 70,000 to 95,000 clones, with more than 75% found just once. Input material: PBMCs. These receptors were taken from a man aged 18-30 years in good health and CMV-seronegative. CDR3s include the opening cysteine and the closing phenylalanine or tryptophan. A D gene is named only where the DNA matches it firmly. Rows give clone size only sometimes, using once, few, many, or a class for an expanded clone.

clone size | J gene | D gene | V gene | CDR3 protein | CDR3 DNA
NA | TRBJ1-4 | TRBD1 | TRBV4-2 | CASSQGTGDNEKLFF | TGTGCCAGCAGCCAGGGGACAGGGGATAATGAAAAACTGTTTTTT
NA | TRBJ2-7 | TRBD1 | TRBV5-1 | CASSLVDRASSYEQYF | TGCGCCAGCAGCTTGGTGGACAGGGCTTCCTCCTACGAGCAGTACTTC
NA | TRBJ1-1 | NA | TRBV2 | CASTSQAQGNTEAFF | TGTGCCAGCACCTCCCAAGCACAGGGGAACACTGAAGCTTTCTTT
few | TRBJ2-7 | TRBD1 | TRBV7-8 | CASSFRTGDYEQYF | TGTGCCAGCAGCTTCCGGACAGGGGACTACGAGCAGTACTTC
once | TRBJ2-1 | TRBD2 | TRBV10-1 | CASTPRLCGGASHEQFF | TGCGCCAGCACCCCAAGGCTGTGCGGGGGGGCTTCCCATGAGCAGTTCTTC
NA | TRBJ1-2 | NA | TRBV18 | CASSPPTAPYGYTF | TGTGCCAGCTCACCCCCGACAGCTCCCTATGGCTACACCTTC
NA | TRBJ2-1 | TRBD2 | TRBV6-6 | CASRDWAGDYNEQFF | TGTGCCAGCAGAGACTGGGCGGGGGACTACAATGAGCAGTTCTTC
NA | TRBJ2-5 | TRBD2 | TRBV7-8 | CASSSRLAGDQETQYF | TGTGCCAGCAGCAGTCGACTAGCGGGGGACCAAGAGACCCAGTACTTC
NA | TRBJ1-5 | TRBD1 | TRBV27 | CASSPRLSFLQGRHQPQHF | TGTGCCAGCAGCCCTCGCTTGTCGTTTCTACAGGGGCGACATCAGCCCCAGCATTTT
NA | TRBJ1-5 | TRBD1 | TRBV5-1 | CASSLGTGGSRHF | TGCGCCAGCAGCTTGGGGACAGGGGGCTCCCGACATTTT
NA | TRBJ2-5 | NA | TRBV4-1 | CASSQAEAGETQYF | TGCGCCAGCAGCCAAGCTGAGGCCGGAGAGACCCAGTACTTC
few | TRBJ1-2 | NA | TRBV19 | CASPPLGQTNYGYTF | TGTGCCAGCCCCCCGCTCGGACAGACTAACTATGGCTACACCTTC
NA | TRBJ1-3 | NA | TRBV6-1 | CASRPGFDGNTIYF | TGTGCCAGCAGACCCGGGTTCGACGGAAACACCATATATTTT
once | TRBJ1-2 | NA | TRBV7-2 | CASSLASGVTNYGYTF | TGTGCCAGCAGCTTAGCGTCAGGGGTTACTAACTATGGCTACACCTTC
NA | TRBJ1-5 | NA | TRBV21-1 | CASSTPGGSNQPQHF | TGTGCCAGCAGCACCCCGGGTGGTAGCAATCAGCCCCAGCATTTT
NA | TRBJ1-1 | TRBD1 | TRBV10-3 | CAIRTGALNTEAFF | TGTGCCATCAGAACAGGGGCTTTGAACACTGAAGCTTTCTTT
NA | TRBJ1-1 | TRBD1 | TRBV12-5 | CASGPPLRTGSGTEAFF | TGTGCTAGTGGACCACCCCTCCGGACAGGTAGTGGCACTGAAGCTTTCTTT
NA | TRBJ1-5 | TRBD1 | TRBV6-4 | CASSLDRGQPQHF | TGTGCCAGCAGTCTAGACAGGGGTCAGCCCCAGCATTTT
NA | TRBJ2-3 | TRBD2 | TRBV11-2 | CASSLDWTRADTQYF | TGTGCCAGCAGCTTAGATTGGACTAGGGCAGATACGCAGTATTTT
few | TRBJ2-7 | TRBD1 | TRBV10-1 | CASSRTGNDEQYF | TGCGCCAGCAGTAGGACAGGGAACGACGAGCAGTACTTC
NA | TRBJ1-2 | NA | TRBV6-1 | CASNVSPDGYTF | TGTGCCAGCAATGTTTCCCCAGATGGCTACACCTTC
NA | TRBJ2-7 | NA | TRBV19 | CASSVTQAPSYEQYF | TGTGCCAGTAGTGTTACACAGGCTCCGTCCTACGAGCAGTACTTC
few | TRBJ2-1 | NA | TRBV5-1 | CASRGDEQFF | TGCGCCAGCAGGGGAGATGAGCAGTTCTTC
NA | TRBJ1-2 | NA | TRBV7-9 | CASKELYGYTF | TGTGCCAGCAAGGAGCTGTATGGCTACACCTTC
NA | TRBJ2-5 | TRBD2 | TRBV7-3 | CASSLMGTSGGQETQYF | TGTGCCAGCAGCTTAATGGGGACTAGCGGGGGGCAAGAGACCCAGTACTTC
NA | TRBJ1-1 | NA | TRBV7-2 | CASSLQGSNTEAFF | TGTGCCAGCAGCTTGCAGGGATCGAACACTGAAGCTTTCTTT
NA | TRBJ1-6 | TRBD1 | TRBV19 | CASRQGAGNSPLHF | TGTGCCAGTAGGCAGGGGGCGGGAAATTCACCCCTCCACTTT
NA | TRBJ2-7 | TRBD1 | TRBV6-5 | CASSPRDRGPGEQYF | TGTGCCAGCAGTCCGCGGGACAGGGGGCCGGGCGAGCAGTACTTC
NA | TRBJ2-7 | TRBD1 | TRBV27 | CASRPPGQLSEQYF | TGTGCCAGCAGACCTCCGGGACAGCTCTCCGAGCAGTACTTC
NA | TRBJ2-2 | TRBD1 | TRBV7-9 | CSSSLVWDSQTGELFF | TGTTCCAGCAGCTTAGTCTGGGACAGTCAAACCGGGGAGCTGTTTTTT
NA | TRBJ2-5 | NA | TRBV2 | CASSPRETQYF | TGTGCCAGCAGCCCCAGGGAGACCCAGTACTTC
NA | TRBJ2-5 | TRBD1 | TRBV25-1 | CASSEWVTGGQETQYF | TGTGCCAGCAGTGAATGGGTAACAGGGGGCCAAGAGACCCAGTACTTC
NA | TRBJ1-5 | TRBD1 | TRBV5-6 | CASSLGGQGKHQPQHF | TGTGCCAGCAGCTTGGGGGGACAGGGGAAACATCAGCCCCAGCATTTT
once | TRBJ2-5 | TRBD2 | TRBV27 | CASSPHGASGGTQETQYF | TGTGCCAGCAGTCCACATGGGGCTAGCGGGGGGACTCAAGAGACCCAGTACTTC
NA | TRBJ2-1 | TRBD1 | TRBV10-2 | CASTTGQYNEQFF | TGCGCCAGCACGACGGGACAGTACAATGAGCAGTTCTTC
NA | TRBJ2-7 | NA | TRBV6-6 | CASSYERGIYEQYF | TGTGCCAGCAGTTACGAGAGAGGGATCTACGAGCAGTACTTC
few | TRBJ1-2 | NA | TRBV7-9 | CASSLGGSYGYTF | TGTGCCAGCAGCTTAGGAGGGTCATATGGCTACACCTTC
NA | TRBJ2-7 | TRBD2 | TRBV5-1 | CASSTGTSGYEQYF | TGCGCCAGCAGCACGGGGACTAGCGGCTACGAGCAGTACTTC
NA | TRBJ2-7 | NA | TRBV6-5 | CASSYQGVGGAYEQYF | TGTGCCAGCAGTTACCAAGGTGTGGGGGGAGCCTACGAGCAGTACTTC
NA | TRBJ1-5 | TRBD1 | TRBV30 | CAWSVRGQGDQPQHF | TGTGCCTGGAGTGTACGAGGACAGGGGGATCAGCCCCAGCATTTT
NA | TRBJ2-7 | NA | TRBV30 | CAWSSTRYEQYF | TGTGCCTGGAGTTCGACACGCTACGAGCAGTACTTC
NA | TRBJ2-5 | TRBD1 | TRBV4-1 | CASSQGTGDQETQYF | TGCGCCAGCAGCCAAGGGACAGGGGATCAAGAGACCCAGTACTTC
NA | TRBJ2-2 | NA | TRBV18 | CASPSSTGELFF | TGTGCCAGCCCCTCCTCCACCGGGGAGCTGTTTTTT
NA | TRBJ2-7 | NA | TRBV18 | CASSLDSSEQYF | TGTGCCAGCTCACTGGACTCCTCCGAGCAGTACTTC
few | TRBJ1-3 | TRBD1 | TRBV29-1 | CSVEDPDRENTIYF | TGCAGCGTTGAAGATCCGGACAGGGAAAACACCATATATTTT
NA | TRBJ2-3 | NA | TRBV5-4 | CASSFSGPERDTQYF | TGTGCCAGCAGTTTTAGCGGTCCCGAGAGGGATACGCAGTATTTT
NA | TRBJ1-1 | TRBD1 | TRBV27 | CASSLTPTGYTEAFF | TGTGCCAGCAGTTTAACCCCGACAGGGTACACTGAAGCTTTCTTT
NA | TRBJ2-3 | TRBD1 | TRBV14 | CASSHWDRGDTQYF | TGTGCCAGCAGCCATTGGGACAGGGGGGATACGCAGTATTTT
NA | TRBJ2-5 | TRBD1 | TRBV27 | CASSLEAGQGIRGTQYF | TGTGCCAGCAGTTTAGAGGCGGGACAGGGGATACGGGGGACCCAGTACTTC
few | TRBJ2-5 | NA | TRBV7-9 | CASSARLDRRLQETQYF | TGTGCCAGCAGCGCGCGCCTGGACAGAAGGCTCCAAGAGACCCAGTACTTC
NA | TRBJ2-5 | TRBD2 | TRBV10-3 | CAISGGLAVQETQYF | TGTGCCATCAGTGGGGGACTAGCGGTACAAGAGACCCAGTACTTC
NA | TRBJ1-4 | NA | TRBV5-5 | CASRQGPNEKLFF | TGTGCCAGCCGGCAGGGTCCTAATGAAAAACTGTTTTTT
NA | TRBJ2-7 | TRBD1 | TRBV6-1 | CASSVTGGSYEQYF | TGTGCCAGCAGCGTTACAGGGGGGTCCTACGAGCAGTACTTC
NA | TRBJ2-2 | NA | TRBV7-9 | CASSLDGRVRDTGELFF | TGTGCCAGCAGCTTGGACGGCAGGGTTAGGGACACCGGGGAGCTGTTTTTT
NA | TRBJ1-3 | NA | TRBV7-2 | CASSSYGGGFSGNTIYF | TGTGCCAGCAGCTCCTACGGGGGGGGATTCTCTGGAAACACCATATATTTT
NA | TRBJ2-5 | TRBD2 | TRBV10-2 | CASSEPAGGRETQYF | TGCGCCAGCAGTGAGCCAGCGGGGGGGCGAGAGACCCAGTACTTC